The sequence of this T cell receptor beta chain was determined in a study of T cells in localized non-small cell lung cancer. Method: immunoSEQ multiplex PCR; TCRdb's copy keeps in-frame clones and lacks some. In the table there are some 51,000 clones, 80% to 90% of which are singletons. Germline V lookup: CDR1 MNHEY, CDR2 SVGAGI. The J segment lost 4 bases and the V segment lost 4 bases, leaving 1 base of the junction unmatched. The CDR3 is 13 residues long. Study-wide findings and caveats: A single tumor region was sequenced, leaving heterogeneity possible. The highest T cell clonality was in uninvolved adjacent lung, above tumor.

For this clone: Its target is unknown.

V gene TRBV6-5 combines with J gene TRBJ1-2; 9 nucleotides agree with TRBD1. This TCR came from a woman aged 40-70 years with stage I lung adenocarcinoma. Specimen: peripheral blood, collected before any cancer treatment. The CDR3 sequence is CASSWDRAYGYTF. CDR3 nucleotides: TGTGCCAGCAGTTGGGACAGGGCCTATGGCTACACCTTC.